This T cell receptor beta chain was captured by sequencing in a study of blood T cell repertoires in COVID-19. Study-wide context: Sources were T cells, B-cell-depleted T cells, or PBMCs; the material itself was cDNA or gDNA.

CDR1 SGHTA and CDR2 FQGNSA come from the germline V gene. Trimming stripped 5 bases from V and 9 bases from J, with 14 bases between. The CDR3 loop spans 13 amino acids. The table came from immunoSEQ multiplex PCR; TCRdb's copy has only in-frame clones and leaves some out. The table records about 190,000 clones, around nine tenths of them present only once. The sequencing input was peripheral blood. This clonotype was sampled from a woman aged 40 to 50 who had recovered from COVID-19. The chain uses TRBV7-2 and TRBJ2-1; D call uncertain. The CDR3 sequence: CASSPLYTGEQFF. The CDR3 DNA reads TGTGCCAGCAGCCCCCTCTATACCGGTGAGCAGTTCTTC.